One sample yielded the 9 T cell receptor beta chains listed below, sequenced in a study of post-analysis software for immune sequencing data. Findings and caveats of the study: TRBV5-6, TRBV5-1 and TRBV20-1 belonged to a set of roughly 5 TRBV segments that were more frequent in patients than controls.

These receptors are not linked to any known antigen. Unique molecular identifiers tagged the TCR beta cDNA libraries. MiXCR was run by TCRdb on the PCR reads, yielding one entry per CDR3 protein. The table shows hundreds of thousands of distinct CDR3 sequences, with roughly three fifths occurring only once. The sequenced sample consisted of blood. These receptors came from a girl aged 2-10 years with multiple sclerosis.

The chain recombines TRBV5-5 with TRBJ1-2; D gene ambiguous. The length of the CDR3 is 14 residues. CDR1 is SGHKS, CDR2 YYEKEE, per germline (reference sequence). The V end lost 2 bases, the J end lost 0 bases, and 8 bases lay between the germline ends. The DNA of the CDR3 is TGTGCCAGCAGCTTCGATACAGCTAACTATGGCTACACCTTC. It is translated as CASSFDTANYGYTF.

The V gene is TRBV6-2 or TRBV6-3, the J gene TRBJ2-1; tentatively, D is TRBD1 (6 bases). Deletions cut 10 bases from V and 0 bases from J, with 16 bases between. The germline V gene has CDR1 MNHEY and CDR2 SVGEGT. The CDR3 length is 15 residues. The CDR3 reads CATAQDRPSYNEQFF. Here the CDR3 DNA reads TGTGCCACCGCCCAGGACAGACCCTCCTACAATGAGCAGTTCTTC.

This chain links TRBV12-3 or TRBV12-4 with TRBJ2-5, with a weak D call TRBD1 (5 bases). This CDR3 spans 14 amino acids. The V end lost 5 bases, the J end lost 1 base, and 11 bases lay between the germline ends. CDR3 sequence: CASSPQGTQETQYF. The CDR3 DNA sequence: TGTGCCAGCAGTCCTCAGGGTACCCAAGAGACCCAGTACTTC.

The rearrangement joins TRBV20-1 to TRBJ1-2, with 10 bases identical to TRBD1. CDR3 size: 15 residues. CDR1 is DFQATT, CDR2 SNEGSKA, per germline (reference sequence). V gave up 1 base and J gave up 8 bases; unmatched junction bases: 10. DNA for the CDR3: TGCAGTGCTAGAGTTGGGGACAGGGGAAGGATCGGCTACACCTTC. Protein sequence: CSARVGDRGRIGYTF.

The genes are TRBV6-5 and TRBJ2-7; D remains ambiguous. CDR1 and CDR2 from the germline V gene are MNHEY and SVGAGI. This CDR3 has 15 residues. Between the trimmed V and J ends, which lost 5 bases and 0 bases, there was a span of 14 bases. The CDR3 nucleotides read TGTGCCAGCAGTATACAACCGGGTCCCTCCTACGAGCAGTACTTC. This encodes CASSIQPGPSYEQYF.

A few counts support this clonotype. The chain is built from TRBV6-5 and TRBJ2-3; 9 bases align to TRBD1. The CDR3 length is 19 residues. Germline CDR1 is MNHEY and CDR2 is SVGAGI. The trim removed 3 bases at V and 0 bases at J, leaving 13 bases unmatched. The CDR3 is CASSYTRVTGGASTDTQYF. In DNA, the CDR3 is TGTGCCAGCAGTTATACAAGGGTCACAGGGGGCGCGAGCACAGATACGCAGTATTTT.

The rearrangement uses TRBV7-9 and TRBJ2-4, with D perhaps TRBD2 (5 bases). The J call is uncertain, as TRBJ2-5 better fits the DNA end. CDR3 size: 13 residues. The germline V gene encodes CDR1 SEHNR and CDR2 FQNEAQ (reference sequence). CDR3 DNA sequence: TGTGCGAGTGGGGTAGGCGAGGGAGAGACCCAGTACTTC. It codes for CASGVGEGETQYF.

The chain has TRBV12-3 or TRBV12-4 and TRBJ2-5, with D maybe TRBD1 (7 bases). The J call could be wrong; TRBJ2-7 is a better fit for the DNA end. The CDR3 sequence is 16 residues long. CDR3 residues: CASSFRFGGNRGEQYF. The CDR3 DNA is TGTGCCAGCAGTTTTAGGTTCGGGGGAAACAGGGGCGAGCAGTACTTC.

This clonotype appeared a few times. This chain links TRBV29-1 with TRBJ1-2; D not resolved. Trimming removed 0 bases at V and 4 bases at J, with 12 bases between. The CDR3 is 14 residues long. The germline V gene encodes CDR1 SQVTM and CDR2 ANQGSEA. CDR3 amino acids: CSVEDPGNGYGYTF. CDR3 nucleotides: TGCAGCGTTGAAGATCCGGGGAATGGCTATGGCTACACCTTC. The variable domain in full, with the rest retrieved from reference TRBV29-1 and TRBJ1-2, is SAVISQKPSRDICQRGTSLTIQCQVDSQVTMMFWYRQQPGQSLTLIATANQGSEATYESGFVIDKFPISRPNLTFSTLTVSNMSPEDSSIYLCSVEDPGNGYGYTFGSGTRLTVV.